A selection of T cell receptor beta chains follows, all from one sample in a study of yellow fever vaccine responses in identical twins. TCRdb used MiXCR to reprocess the RT-PCR reads, holding one entry per CDR3 protein. The sample holds approximately 1,600 distinct CDR3 sequences, roughly 85% seen once. This material consisted of T cells from blood (PBMCs), unsorted or a sorted subset (not recorded which), taken before or after yellow fever vaccination (not recorded which). The source of these receptors is a woman under 30 who received the yellow fever vaccine. The CDR3 runs from the conserved cysteine through the conserved F or W. A D gene is named only where the DNA matches it firmly. Clone size is shown for a subset of rows, as once, few, many or a class of expanded clone.

j_gene,v_gene,abundance,d_gene,CDR3nt,CDR3aa
TRBJ2-5,TRBV6-5,.,.,TGTGCCAGCAGTTCGGACACGATCACCGCCGAGACCCAGTACTTC,CASSSDTITAETQYF
TRBJ1-2,TRBV4-2,.,.,TGTGCCAGCAGCCAGACACAGGTCAACTATGGCTACACCTTC,CASSQTQVNYGYTF
TRBJ2-3,TRBV15,.,.,TGTGCCACCAGCAGAGAGGGGGTTTGGACGCAGTATTTT,CATSREGVWTQYF
TRBJ1-1,TRBV10-1,.,.,TGCGCCAGCAGTGAAAGGAGGACCCAGAACACTGAAGCTTTCTTT,CASSERRTQNTEAFF
TRBJ2-5,TRBV6-2/TRBV6-3,.,TRBD2,TGTGCCAGCGAGGGTAGCGGGAGATCGGAGACCCAGTACTTC,CASEGSGRSETQYF
TRBJ2-2,TRBV11-2,.,TRBD2,TGTGCCAGCAGCCGGGGGGGATACACCGGGGAGCTGTTTTTT,CASSRGGYTGELFF
TRBJ2-2,TRBV13,.,TRBD2,TGTGCCAGCAGGGGACTAGCGGGAAGAGGGACCGGGGAGCTGTTTTTT,CASRGLAGRGTGELFF
TRBJ1-3,TRBV4-1,few,TRBD1,TGCGCCAGCAGCCACGGAGGGGGCGACTCTGGAAACACCATATATTTT,CASSHGGGDSGNTIYF
TRBJ2-1,TRBV7-3,.,.,TGTGCCAGCAGCTTAATGGGACAACGCTCCTACAATGAGCAGTTCTTC,CASSLMGQRSYNEQFF
TRBJ2-7,TRBV5-1,.,TRBD2,TGCGCCAGCAGCTTGGGGACTAGCGGGGAGAGCTACGAGCAGTACTTC,CASSLGTSGESYEQYF
TRBJ2-2,TRBV15,.,.,TGTGCCACCAGCAGAGGGGGTAGCGGATCGAACACCGGGGAGCTGTTTTTT,CATSRGGSGSNTGELFF
TRBJ2-1,TRBV7-9,.,.,TGTGCCAGCAGCTCACGAACAACAGGGTCCAATGAGCAGTTCTTC,CASSSRTTGSNEQFF
TRBJ2-3,TRBV7-9,.,TRBD2,TGTGCCAGCAGCTTTTGGCTAGCGGGGGAGAGCACAGATACGCAGTATTTT,CASSFWLAGESTDTQYF
TRBJ2-5,TRBV5-5,.,.,TGTGCCAGCAGCCCCCCAGGGGGGGAGACCCAGTACTTC,CASSPPGGETQYF
TRBJ2-3,TRBV7-3,.,.,TGTGCCAGCAGTCTCTTCGCCGGTAACGGGGATACGCAGTATTTT,CASSLFAGNGDTQYF
TRBJ1-5,TRBV7-8,.,TRBD1,TGTGCCAGCAGCTCAACGACAGGGGCAAATCAGCCCCAGCATTTT,CASSSTTGANQPQHF
TRBJ2-7,TRBV24-1,.,TRBD1,TGTGCCACCAGTGACCCGGACAGGAGCTCCTACGAGCAGTACTTC,CATSDPDRSSYEQYF
TRBJ1-2,TRBV10-3,.,.,TGTGCCATCAACGGAGGGGCAGGGTACGGCTACACCTTC,CAINGGAGYGYTF
TRBJ2-1,TRBV4-1,.,TRBD1,TGCGCCAGCAGCCCCTCCCTAGGGGGCCAGCAGTTCTTC,CASSPSLGGQQFF
TRBJ2-1,TRBV5-4,.,.,TGTGCCAGCAGCTCGCCGACCAGCGGCAATGAGCAGTTCTTC,CASSSPTSGNEQFF
TRBJ2-7,TRBV4-2,.,TRBD1,TGTGCCAGCAGCCCTCAACAGGGGATGGCCTACGAGCAGTACTTC,CASSPQQGMAYEQYF
TRBJ2-1,TRBV5-1,.,.,TGCGCCAGCAGCTTGGCGGTTCTATCCTACAATGAGCAGTTCTTC,CASSLAVLSYNEQFF
TRBJ2-1,TRBV15,once,.,TGTGCCACCAGCAGAGATCCGGCGGGCTACAATGAGCAGTTCTTC,CATSRDPAGYNEQFF
TRBJ2-1,TRBV4-3,.,TRBD2,TGCGCCAGCAGCCAAGAAGCAGCCCCGGGACTAGCGGGGTACAATGAGCAGTTCTTC,CASSQEAAPGLAGYNEQFF
TRBJ2-7,TRBV6-2/TRBV6-3,.,TRBD2,TGTGCCAGCAGTTACGCAACTAGCGGGGGAACCTACGAGCAGTACTTC,CASSYATSGGTYEQYF
TRBJ2-7,TRBV15,.,.,TGTGCCACCAGCAGACAGGGACTCCGGAGAGGATACGAGCAGTACTTC,CATSRQGLRRGYEQYF
TRBJ2-7,TRBV28,once,TRBD1,TGTGCCAGCAGGGGGACAGCTCTCTACGAGCAGTACTTC,CASRGTALYEQYF
TRBJ2-1,TRBV11-1,.,TRBD2,TGTGCCAGCAGCCCGACTAGCGGGGGAAACTACAATGAGCAGTTCTTC,CASSPTSGGNYNEQFF
TRBJ2-5,TRBV6-1,.,TRBD2,TGTGCCAGCAGGGGCACCGGGACTAGCGGGAGTGAGACCCAGTACTTC,CASRGTGTSGSETQYF
TRBJ2-3,TRBV15,.,.,TGTGCCACCAGCAGAGGCGGGGAAACAGATACGCAGTATTTT,CATSRGGETDTQYF
TRBJ2-7,TRBV2,.,.,TGTGCCAGCAGAGAGGGTTGGTACGAGCAGTACTTC,CASREGWYEQYF
TRBJ2-3,TRBV20-1,.,TRBD1,TGCAGTGCCATGACAGGGTCAACAGATACGCAGTATTTT,CSAMTGSTDTQYF
TRBJ2-3,TRBV20-1,.,.,TGCAGTGCTAGATACCCTGGGGGTGATACGCAGTATTTT,CSARYPGGDTQYF
TRBJ2-3,TRBV15,.,.,TGTGCCACCAGCAGAGCAGGATCAGATACGCAGTATTTT,CATSRAGSDTQYF
TRBJ2-7,TRBV5-6,.,.,TGTGCCAGCAACATCCGGGGTTTCGGCAAACCCTACGAGCAGTACTTC,CASNIRGFGKPYEQYF
TRBJ2-1,TRBV7-2,.,.,TGTGCCAGCAGCGCCACTCCTTGGAATGAGCAGTTCTTC,CASSATPWNEQFF
TRBJ1-1,TRBV7-6,.,.,TGTGCCAGCAGCCCTCCAGGGATGAACACTGAAGCTTTCTTT,CASSPPGMNTEAFF
TRBJ2-7,TRBV30,.,.,TGTGCCTGGAGTGTAGGGACCACCTACGAGCAGTACTTC,CAWSVGTTYEQYF
TRBJ2-3,TRBV20-1,.,TRBD2,TGCAGTGCTAGAGATCGGGTGAGCGGGAGGGATACGCAGTATTTT,CSARDRVSGRDTQYF
TRBJ1-5,TRBV7-9,.,.,TGTGCCAGCAGCCCAGGAATAAGAGAGGGCAATCAGCCCCAGCATTTT,CASSPGIREGNQPQHF
TRBJ2-1,TRBV4-1,once,.,TGCGCCAGCAGCCAACCGGGACTCTTCAATGAGCAGTTCTTC,CASSQPGLFNEQFF
TRBJ2-7,TRBV2,few,.,TGTGCCAGTCTGTCGGGTAGCGAGGACGAGCAGTACTTC,CASLSGSEDEQYF
TRBJ2-1,TRBV5-1,.,TRBD1,TGCGCCAGCAGCTGGACAGGTATAACCTACAATGAGCAGTTCTTC,CASSWTGITYNEQFF
TRBJ2-3,TRBV20-1,.,.,TGCAGTGCTAGTTTGTCGCGGACAGATACGCAGTATTTT,CSASLSRTDTQYF
TRBJ2-1,TRBV11-3,.,TRBD2,TGTGCCAGCAGCACACATCGGGAGGGCAATGAGCAGTTCTTC,CASSTHREGNEQFF
TRBJ2-5,TRBV11-1,.,.,TGTGCCAGCAGCTCCAAAGAAACCGGTGTAGAGACCCAGTACTTC,CASSSKETGVETQYF
TRBJ2-1,TRBV2,once,TRBD1,TGTGCCAGCAGTTCTCGGACAGGGGGCGATGAGCAGTTCTTC,CASSSRTGGDEQFF
TRBJ2-1,TRBV21-1,.,.,TGTGCCAGCAGCGAACAGGGGGGTTCCTACAATGAGCAGTTCTTC,CASSEQGGSYNEQFF
TRBJ2-7,TRBV11-1,.,.,TGTGCCAGCAGCCCAGAGCCCGAGAACTCCTACGAGCAGTACTTC,CASSPEPENSYEQYF
TRBJ2-7,TRBV3-1,.,TRBD2,TGTGCCAGCAGCCAAGAAGTCGGAGGGACTACATCCTACGAGCAGTACTTC,CASSQEVGGTTSYEQYF
TRBJ1-1,TRBV6-4,.,.,TGTGCCAGCAGTGACGGCGTGGGGGGGACTGAAGCTTTCTTT,CASSDGVGGTEAFF
TRBJ2-5,TRBV7-6,.,.,TGTGCCAGCAGCTTCACAAGCACCGTTCAAGAGACCCAGTACTTC,CASSFTSTVQETQYF
TRBJ2-3,TRBV15,.,TRBD1,TGTGCCACCAGCAGACCCGGACAGGGGTTGGATACGCAGTATTTT,CATSRPGQGLDTQYF
TRBJ2-1,TRBV13,.,.,TGTGCCGCAATCGTGCGGGATTTAAATGAGCAGTTCTTC,CAAIVRDLNEQFF
TRBJ1-2,TRBV10-3,.,.,TGTGCCATCAGTGAGTCACAGGAATACTATGGCTACACCTTC,CAISESQEYYGYTF
TRBJ2-5,TRBV7-9,.,.,TGTGCCAGCAGCTTCCAAGAGACCCAGTACTTC,CASSFQETQYF